The source of this T cell receptor (beta chain) is a study of T-cell reconstitution after alpha-beta-depleted transplantation in children (dated by TCRdb to 2016 to 2018). Turning to the overall study: Using TCR repertoire profiling, the study quantitatively followed how T-cell immune reconstitution unfolded in children after TCRalphabeta/CD19-depleted allogeneic hematopoietic cell transplantation.

The CDR3 sequence holds 14 residues, the cysteine and phenylalanine included. The entry retains the CDR3 DNA only, 42 bases that are in frame from base 1. From V the trimming removes 4 bases and from J it removes 7 bases, while the gene matches leave 6 bases of the junction unaccounted for. The germline V gene sets CDR1 to MDHEN and CDR2 to SYDVKM. Receptors were amplified or captured by PCR. The instrument given in TCRdb is Illumina HiSeq 2500. TCR libraries were prepared with molecular barcoding, using unique molecular identifiers to normalize TCRbeta repertoire quantification. TCRdb took the public reads, trimmed them with fastp at Q25, ran MiXCR for clone calling and kept in-frame beta chains. One record per CDR3 amino acid sequence lists the most common genes and DNA. For this sample the table gives 600,000 to 700,000 distinct CDR3 sequences, of which less than 15% were detected only once. Of the sample, 0.79% is held by the ten largest clones.

Interpreted using the paper, the treatment or condition label stands for: allogeneic hematopoietic cell transplantation with graft depleted of TCRalphabeta T cells and CD19 B cells. TCRalphabeta/CD19-depleted allogeneic hematopoietic cell grafts were given to the transplant recipients, all of whom were children. Study-level results and caveats: The apparently early recovery of alphabetaT-cell counts about two months after transplant reportedly depended on only several hundred rapidly expanded clones that came from non-depleted graft cells. The frequencies of hyperexpanded clones fell over the following months, and after one year, T-cell counts and TCRbeta diversity were mostly attributed to newly produced T cells. In some patients, the high TCRbeta diversity seen at day 60 was put down to recipient T cells and intrathymic progenitors that had survived conditioning.

This clonotype was observed a handful of times. Its antigen is currently not known. Base qualities are not at hand, and no much larger clone is one base apart. This receptor chain uses TRBV28 and TRBJ2-1; TRBD1 agrees with 8 junctional bases. This sequence originates from a girl aged 2 to 9 with congenital amegakaryocytic thrombocytopenia, due to receive a stem cell transplant. The sample in question was PBMCs, obtained before TCRalphabeta/CD19-depleted stem cell transplant. The nucleotide sequence reads TGTGCCAGCAGTTCACGGACAGGGAAGAATGAGCAGTTCTTC. Its amino acids are CASSSRTGKNEQFF.